The 32 T cell receptor beta chains in this list originate from one sample, sequenced in a study of human T cells and chemical hapten exposure. TCRdb called the RACE reads again in MiXCR, with one record for every CDR3 protein. The sample has some 350,000 distinct CDR3 sequences, around 7% seen once; the top ten hold 7% to 10%. As to time point: patch test 1, 2 weeks after DPC sensitization. Treatment denoted: therapeutic diphenylcyclopropenone sensitization with weekly scalp DPC. Source: whole blood, taken in connection with sensitization to the hapten diphenylcyclopropenone (DPC). The receptors were sampled from a woman under 30 with alopecia areata. Some clones in this sample may be carry-over from other donors' samples.

The sample holds many counts of this clonotype. The chain is built from TRBV6-1 and TRBJ2-7; D unresolved. V was cut by 10 bases and J by 7 bases, with 14 bases left in between. CDR3 size: 11 residues. Germline V gene lookup returns CDR1 MNHNS and CDR2 SASEGT. The CDR3 spells CATSHSWEQYF. The CDR3 region has the DNA TGTGCCACCTCTCACTCGTGGGAGCAGTACTTC.

The chain employs TRBV2 and TRBJ2-7; D is unresolved. Germline assignment: CDR1 SNHLY and CDR2 FYNNEI. The CDR3 extends over 11 amino acids. V shed 7 bases and J shed 9 bases, with 13 bases lying between them. The CDR3 nucleotides are TGTGCCAGCAACGAAGGGCATGTGCAGTACTTC. Its protein product is CASNEGHVQYF.

This clonotype has only a few counts. V gene TRBV27 combines with J gene TRBJ1-5; possible D gene TRBD1, 5 bases. Germline-derived CDR1 and CDR2 are MNHEY and SMNVEV (reference sequence). V lost 6 bases, J lost 4 bases, and 19 bases lay in between. The CDR3 runs to 16 residues. In DNA form, the CDR3 reads TGTGCCAGCAGCTCAGGGAGGCTGGCGTCAAATCAGCCCCAGCATTTT. It codes for CASSSGRLASNQPQHF.

This clonotype showed up many times. The gene calls are TRBV6-4 and TRBJ2-3; possible D gene TRBD2, 6 bases. CDR3 length: 14 amino acids. Germline V CDR1 and CDR2: MRHNA, SNTAGT. V was pared by 2 bases and J by 0 bases, with 6 bases between. The CDR3 is CASSDGGSTDTQYF. The CDR3 DNA follows: TGTGCCAGCAGTGACGGGGGGAGCACAGATACGCAGTATTTT.

This clonotype occurred many times. The chain carries TRBV5-1 and TRBJ1-5, with TRBD1 matching 10 bases. The CDR3 contains 15 residues. Germline CDR1 and CDR2: SGHRS and YFSETQ. V lost 2 bases and J lost 4; bases outside the gene matches: 3. CDR3 sequence (DNA): TGCGCCAGCAGCTTCGGGGGACAGGGGAATCAGCCCCAGCATTTT. The encoded protein is CASSFGGQGNQPQHF.

This clonotype was seen many times. The rearrangement links TRBV7-2 to TRBJ2-3; D gene unclear. Germline values: CDR1 SGHTA, CDR2 FQGNSA. Trimming shortened V by 5 bases and J by 6 bases, and 15 bases separated the two germline ends. The CDR3 is 14 amino acids. The CDR3: CASSPRDLRDTQYF. DNA of the CDR3: TGTGCCAGCAGCCCGCGTGATTTGAGGGATACGCAGTATTTT.

This clonotype was seen more than once but under ten times. The J gene is TRBJ2-1, the V gene TRBV13; D may be TRBD2 (5 bases). The CDR3 runs 16 residues. V dropped 2 bases and J dropped 7 bases, with 18 bases sitting between them. Germline lookup yields CDR1 PRHDT and CDR2 FYEKMQ (reference sequence). The CDR3 spells CASSLKKVSGLNEQFF. The CDR3 nucleotides read TGTGCCAGCAGCTTAAAGAAGGTTTCGGGATTGAATGAGCAGTTCTTC.

This clonotype was detected only a few times. The chain has TRBV20-1 and TRBJ2-3; TRBD2 matches 7 bases. Looked up from germline, CDR1 is DFQATT and CDR2 is SNEGSKA (reference sequence). V gave up 6 bases and J gave up 0 bases; unmatched junction bases: 9. The CDR3 runs 15 residues. The CDR3 coding sequence is TGCAGTGCCCACTCTTGGGGGGGGAGCACAGATACGCAGTATTTT. Amino acid sequence: CSAHSWGGSTDTQYF.

The chain uses TRBV3-1 and TRBJ1-6, with D unresolved. The germline V gene has CDR1 LGHDT and CDR2 YNNKEL (reference sequence). There are 17 residues in the CDR3. The germline V and J ends were trimmed by 0 bases and 4 bases, with 13 bases remaining between them. In nucleotides, the CDR3 is TGTGCCAGCAGCCAAGACCCCACCCGGCGGTATAATTCACCCCTCCACTTT. Translated: CASSQDPTRRYNSPLHF. Full variable domain (remainder filled in from reference TRBV3-1 and TRBJ1-6): DTAVSQTPKYLVTQMGNDKSIKCEQNLGHDTMYWYKQDSKKFLKIMFSYNNKELIINETVPNRFSPKSPDKAHLNLHINSLELGDSAVYFCASSQDPTRRYNSPLHFGNGTRLTVT.

This chain connects TRBV4-2 to TRBJ2-3, with D unclear. Germline V gives CDR1 LGHNA, CDR2 YNFKEQ. The CDR3 consists of 15 residues. V was clipped by 0 bases and J by 4 bases, with 11 bases between them. CDR3 nucleotide sequence: TGTGCCAGCAGCCAAGAGACCAGCGCTGCAGATACGCAGTATTTT. This encodes CASSQETSAADTQYF.

This clonotype was seen more than once but under ten times. The chain couples TRBV27 to TRBJ1-5, with D hard to call. CDR3 length equals 13 residues. Germline CDR1 is MNHEY and CDR2 is SMNVEV (reference sequence). The ends were cut back, 5 bases at V and 12 bases at J, with 17 bases in the middle. The CDR3: CASSPSRTGNQHF. DNA of the CDR3: TGTGCCAGCAGTCCTTCTCGTACGGGCAACCAGCATTTT.

This clonotype was observed a few times. The chain has TRBV6-2 or TRBV6-3 and TRBJ2-6; D not certain. The V and J ends lost 4 bases and 0 bases respectively, with 10 bases between them. This CDR3 region has 16 residues. Germline assignment: CDR1 MNHEY and CDR2 SVGEGT. This chain's CDR3 is CASSLGSSSGANVLTF. In DNA, the CDR3 is TGTGCCAGCAGTTTAGGCTCCAGCTCTGGGGCCAACGTCCTGACTTTC.

The CDR3 nucleotides read TGTGCCACCAGTGAAGCGTCGGGGGGCGATCAGCCCCAGCATTTT. Its translation is CATSEASGGDQPQHF. The chain couples TRBV24-1 to TRBJ1-5; a possible D gene is TRBD1 (6 bases). The CDR3 has 15 residues. Trimming removed 4 bases from V and 5 bases from J, with 14 bases in between. CDR1 KGHDR and CDR2 SFDVKD come from the germline V gene.

This clonotype was detected only a few times. The chain's CDR3 is CASSFIAGGPDTQYF. In nucleotides, the CDR3 is TGTGCCAGCAGCTTTATAGCGGGGGGCCCAGATACGCAGTATTTT. The chain employs TRBV11-2 and TRBJ2-3; 10 bases align to TRBD2. Looked up from germline, CDR1 is SGHAT and CDR2 is FQNNGV. CDR3 length: 15 residues. V trimming: 3 bases; J trimming: 4 bases; junction bases outside the gene matches: 4.

The chain links TRBV29-1 to TRBJ2-2, with D possibly matching TRBD2 (5 bases). Trimming removed 7 bases from V and 1 base from J, with 10 bases in between. This CDR3 spans 13 amino acids. The germline gives CDR1 SQVTM, CDR2 ANQGSEA. CDR3 nucleotide sequence: TGCAGCGCGAGACGGGGGAACACCGGGGAGCTGTTTTTT. Protein product: CSARRGNTGELFF.

This clonotype was seen more than once but under ten times. The chain recombines TRBV6-2 or TRBV6-3 with TRBJ2-1; D ambiguous. CDR1 MNHEY and CDR2 SVGEGT come from the germline V gene. This CDR3 comprises 14 residues. Trimming pared 6 bases from V and 5 bases from J, leaving 14 bases between. The CDR3 DNA sequence: TGTGCCAGCAGCCGCTTGACTGAGAACAATGAGCAGTTCTTC. This translates into CASSRLTENNEQFF.

This clonotype has at least ten counts. V is TRBV6-6 and J is TRBJ2-7; no firm D call. Germline V gives CDR1 MNHNY, CDR2 SVGAGI (reference sequence). Deletions cut 6 bases from V and 0 bases from J, with 21 bases between. This CDR3 is 17 amino acids long. This CDR3 is CASRPPRSGLSSYEQYF. CDR3 DNA sequence: TGTGCCAGCAGGCCTCCTCGATCCGGGTTAAGCTCCTACGAGCAGTACTTC.

The gene calls are TRBV7-8 and TRBJ2-1; 12 bases are shared with TRBD2. CDR3 length: 20 residues. J lost 4 bases, V lost 1 base, and 14 bases had no gene match. Germline V gene sequence: CDR1 SGHVS, CDR2 FQNEAQ. CDR3 loop: CASSLVLAGGPPLLYNEQFF. The DNA for the CDR3 is TGTGCCAGCAGCTTAGTACTAGCGGGGGGCCCTCCCTTACTATACAATGAGCAGTTCTTC. The full variable domain, rest sourced from reference TRBV7-8 and TRBJ2-1, is GAGVSQSPRYKVAKRGQDVALRCDPISGHVSLFWYQQALGQGPEFLTYFQNEAQLDKSGLPSDRFFAERPEGSVSTLKIQRTQQEDSAVYLCASSLVLAGGPPLLYNEQFFGPGTRLTVL.

In this sample, this clonotype turned up many times. The chain recombines TRBV4-1 with TRBJ2-7; D is unresolved. CDR1 and CDR2 from the germline V gene are MGHRA and YSYEKL. The CDR3 contains 13 residues. With 4 bases removed from V and 8 bases from J, the gap between germline ends came to 15 bases. CDR3 DNA sequence: TGCGCCAGCAGCCTTATCGCCGGCCGGAAGCAGTACTTC. Amino acids: CASSLIAGRKQYF.

The chain employs TRBV12-3 or TRBV12-4 and TRBJ2-1; 8 bases agree with TRBD2. This CDR3 has 14 residues. As DNA, the CDR3 is TGTGCGGGGGGATTTAGCGGGGCTTACAATGAGCAGTTCTTC. The encoded protein is CAGGFSGAYNEQFF.

V is TRBV3-1 and J is TRBJ1-1; D may be TRBD1 (6 bases). The CDR3 contains 12 residues. V lost 7 bases and J lost 7, with 13 bases in between. Per the germline V gene, CDR1 is LGHDT and CDR2 is YNNKEL (reference sequence). CDR3 sequence (DNA): TGTGCCAGCACCAAACAGGGAATTGAAGCTTTCTTT. Translated, it gives CASTKQGIEAFF.

The chain employs TRBV12-5 and TRBJ1-1; perhaps TRBD1 as D (5 bases). Trimming removed 1 base at V and 11 bases at J, with 26 bases between. The germline CDR1 and CDR2 sequences are LGHNT and FRNRAP. The length of the CDR3 is 17 residues. DNA for the CDR3: TGTGCTAGTGGTTTGGCACCGGGACCCGGAGAGGGGCAAGGGGCTTTCTTT. Its protein is CASGLAPGPGEGQGAFF. Filled out from reference TRBV12-5 and TRBJ1-1, the complete variable domain reads DARVTQTPRHKVTEMGQEVTMRCQPILGHNTVFWYRQTMMQGLELLAYFRNRAPLDDSGMPKDRFSAEMPDATLATLKIQPSEPRDSAVYFCASGLAPGPGEGQGAFFGQGTRLTVV.

The CDR3 DNA is TGTGCCAGCAGCCAAGGGGGGTCTAGATCGAACACTGAAGCTTTCTTT. Its protein is CASSQGGSRSNTEAFF. The chain employs TRBV4-2 and TRBJ1-1; tentative D call: TRBD1 (5 bases). Between the trimmed V and J ends, which lost 1 base and 1 base, there was a span of 13 bases. There are 16 residues in the CDR3. Looked up from germline, CDR1 is LGHNA and CDR2 is YNFKEQ.

The chain couples TRBV9 to TRBJ2-1; 10 bases match TRBD2. The CDR3 is 15 residues long. After removal of 4 bases from V and 7 bases from J, the junction contained 8 bases not matched to a gene. Germline CDR1 reads SGDLS; CDR2 reads YYNGEE. CDR3 coding DNA: TGTGCCAGCAGCTCTCCGGGACTAGCGTTGAATGAGCAGTTCTTC. As protein: CASSSPGLALNEQFF.

The sample holds a few counts of this clonotype. The chain combines TRBV6-5 with TRBJ1-2, with TRBD1 as a possible D gene (5 bases). CDR3 length equals 15 residues. Trimming shortened V by 0 bases and J by 7 bases, and 15 bases separated the two germline ends. Germline lookup yields CDR1 MNHEY and CDR2 SVGAGI. As DNA, the CDR3 is TGTGCCAGCAGTTACTCGTCCCCAGGGTTTTCTGGCTACACCTTC. This translates into CASSYSSPGFSGYTF.

This clonotype turned up a few times. The chain carries TRBV25-1 and TRBJ2-1; tentatively, D is TRBD2 (6 bases). Trimming removed 5 bases at V and 5 bases at J, with 13 bases between. Germline V gives CDR1 MGHDK, CDR2 SYGVNS. The CDR3 spans 14 residues. The CDR3 reads CASSWDWSNNEQFF. As DNA, the CDR3 is TGTGCCAGCAGTTGGGACTGGTCGAACAATGAGCAGTTCTTC. The full variable domain, its missing parts supplied by reference TRBV25-1 and TRBJ2-1, is EADIYQTPRYLVIGTGKKITLECSQTMGHDKMYWYQQDPGMELHLIHYSYGVNSTEKGDLSSESTVSRIRTEHFPLTLESARPSHTSQYLCASSWDWSNNEQFFGPGTRLTVL.

This clonotype was detected many times. V and J are TRBV10-2 and TRBJ2-1, with TRBD2 matching 8 bases. The CDR3 is 15 residues long. V shed 3 bases, J shed 4 bases, and the junction held 5 bases outside the gene matches. Germline loops: CDR1 WSHSY, CDR2 SAAADI. CDR3 region: CASSDGLARYNEQFF. In nucleotides, the CDR3 is TGCGCCAGCAGTGATGGACTAGCCCGGTACAATGAGCAGTTCTTC.

This chain uses TRBV12-3 or TRBV12-4 with TRBJ1-1; tentatively, D is TRBD1 (5 bases). This CDR3 has 14 amino acids. Trimming shortened V by 2 bases and J by 4 bases, and 11 bases separated the two germline ends. The CDR3 DNA follows: TGTGCCAGCAGTTTACAGGGACCCGTCACTGAAGCTTTCTTT. Translation gives CASSLQGPVTEAFF.

This clonotype has just a few counts. V and J are TRBV19 and TRBJ1-3; no firm D call. This CDR3 has 11 amino acids. The germline CDR1 and CDR2 sequences are LNHDA and SQIVND (reference sequence). V was pared by 7 bases and J by 4 bases, with 5 bases between. The CDR3 DNA follows: TGTGCCAGTACGCAGGGAAACACCATATATTTT. Its protein is CASTQGNTIYF.

This clonotype turned up a few times. The chain combines TRBV27 with TRBJ2-3; possible D gene TRBD2, 5 bases. The CDR3 spans 15 residues. V was clipped by 6 bases and J by 1 base, with 14 bases between them. Germline V CDR1 and CDR2: MNHEY, SMNVEV (reference sequence). Here the CDR3 reads CASRAVGSRTDTQYF. The CDR3 DNA is TGTGCCAGCAGGGCGGTAGGGAGTCGCACAGATACGCAGTATTTT.

In its sample, this clonotype was seen a few times. The chain couples TRBV3-1 to TRBJ2-7; 7 bases match TRBD1. The CDR3 has 13 residues. In germline, CDR1 is LGHDT, CDR2 YNNKEL (reference sequence). V was pared by 5 bases and J by 5 bases, with 6 bases of the junction left unmatched. The CDR3 sequence: CASSFRQGDEQYF. The CDR3 DNA follows: TGTGCCAGCAGCTTTCGACAGGGCGACGAGCAGTACTTC.

This clonotype was counted a few times. The V and J genes are TRBV6-5 and TRBJ2-3; no clear D. CDR3 length: 16 residues. Germline values: CDR1 MNHEY, CDR2 SVGAGI. V dropped 0 bases and J dropped 2 bases, with 12 bases sitting between them. Here the CDR3 reads CASSYSTPTPTDTQYF. In DNA, the CDR3 is TGTGCCAGCAGTTACTCGACGCCCACCCCCACAGATACGCAGTATTTT.